This TCR beta chain was sequenced for a study of kidney transplant recipient with SARS-CoV-2 infection (dated by TCRdb to the early 2020s). The time point label here, explained by the study, means: pre-pandemic baseline sample and day 111 after first positive SARS-CoV-2 test. Sequenced on an Illumina MiSeq. The peripheral T cell repertoire was profiled for human TCRbeta genes. The original pipeline was this. Differential clonotype abundance was tested with beta-binomial modelling to account for variability over time. Clonotypes that had expanded were screened against the ImmuneCODE reference database of SARS-CoV-2-associated TCRs and mapped onto regions of the viral genome. Further repertoire analyses covered TRBV gene usage, CDR3 length, CDR3 amino acid overlap between time points, clonotype abundance distributions and Jaccard similarity. TCRdb handled the public reads itself, with Q25 trimming in fastp and clone calling in MiXCR, and kept productive beta chains. Each entry is one CDR3 protein sequence, shown with its most common DNA and genes. TCRdb's processing, not the authors', yielded these V and J calls. The sample table holds 200,000 to 250,000 distinct CDR3 sequences, of which around 26% were seen once. The ten biggest clones cover roughly 7% of the sample.

This clonotype was seen many times. The antigen it binds to is not known. No per-base quality is available; no much larger clone lies one base away. This clonotype was sampled from a male patient younger than 45 who had COVID-19 and was a kidney transplant recipient. The graft donor may be the source of some T cells after a transplant. The starting material was a blood sample, obtained at baseline and around day 120 from a kidney transplant recipient.

The CDR3 has the sequence CASSQWGGNTEAFF. The DNA sequence follows: TGTGCCAGCAGCCAATGGGGTGGGAACACTGAAGCTTTCTTT. This receptor chain uses TRBV14 and TRBJ1-1, with the D gene call left open. The CDR3 numbers 14 residues from cysteine through phenylalanine. Only the CDR3 DNA is retained, 42 bases long and in frame from the first base. V drops 2 bases and J drops 1 base, leaving 8 bases in between. The germline V gene encodes CDR1 SGHDN and CDR2 FVKESK.